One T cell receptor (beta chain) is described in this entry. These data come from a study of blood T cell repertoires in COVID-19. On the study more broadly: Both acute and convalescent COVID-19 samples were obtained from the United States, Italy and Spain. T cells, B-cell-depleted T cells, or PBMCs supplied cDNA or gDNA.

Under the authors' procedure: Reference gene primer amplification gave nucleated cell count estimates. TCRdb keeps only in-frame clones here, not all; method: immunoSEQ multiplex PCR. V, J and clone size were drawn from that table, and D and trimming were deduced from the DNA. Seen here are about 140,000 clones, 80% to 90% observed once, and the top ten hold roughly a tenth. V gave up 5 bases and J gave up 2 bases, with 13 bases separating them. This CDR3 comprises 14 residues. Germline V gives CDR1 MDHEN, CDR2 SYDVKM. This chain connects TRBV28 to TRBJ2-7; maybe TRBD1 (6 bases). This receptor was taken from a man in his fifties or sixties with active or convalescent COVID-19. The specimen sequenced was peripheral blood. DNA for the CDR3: TGTGCCAGCAGTCACGGGACACGAACCTACGAGCAGTACTTC. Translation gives CASSHGTRTYEQYF.